What follows are 21 T cell receptor beta chains derived from one specimen sequenced in a study of tumor and adjacent non-tumor tissue in lung cancer (dated by TCRdb to about 2018). RNA was isolated from bulk, unsorted tissue, and RNA quality was assessed with a NanoDrop ND-1000 and an Agilent 2100. Distant non-tumor tissue taken more than 3 cm from the tumor edge was used as the normal lung sample. Libraries came from multiplex PCR. The sample was run on an Illumina HiSeq 2500. TCRbeta libraries were constructed through three rounds of nested PCR with primers (Table S4) according to protocols adapted from ARM-PCR. TCRdb reprocessed the public reads (quality trimming at Q25 with fastp, clone calling with MiXCR) and kept in-frame beta chains. Records with the same CDR3 protein are collapsed into one entry carrying the most frequent genes and DNA. This sample comprises 60,000 or so distinct CDR3 sequences, 61% of them detected only once. Of the sample, about 31% is held by the ten largest clones.

The sample comprised distant non-tumor lung tissue. The receptor set was obtained from a man aged 70-80 years with non-small cell lung cancer.

A remark on this clonotype: This may be a read error, as it is one base from a much larger clone. J is TRBJ2-3 and V is TRBV12-3 or TRBV12-4, with 8 bases that match TRBD2. This CDR3 is built from 15 residues. V lost 6 bases and J lost 6; bases outside the gene matches: 11. The CDR3 nucleotides read TGTGCCAGCAGCCCGAGCGGGAGCGGTATGGATACGCAGTATTTT. Its protein product is CASSPSGSGMDTQYF.

This clonotype has only one observation. Just one base apart from a much larger clone, this may be a read error. In this CDR3 the conserved last residue, phenylalanine or tryptophan, is missing, so a read error is likely. DNA of the CDR3: TGTGCCATCAGTGAGTTTGTCCGGGACAGGGGGCTTAAAGAGACCCAGTACCTC. Residues: CAISEFVRDRGLKETQYL. The chain carries TRBV10-3 and TRBJ2-5, with 12 bases aligning to TRBD1. The CDR3 contains 18 residues. The J segment lost 3 bases and the V segment lost 1 base, leaving 9 bases of the junction unmatched. Germline CDR1 reads ENHRY; CDR2 reads SYGVKD.

The rearrangement links TRBV6-2 or TRBV6-3 to TRBJ2-2, with D tentatively TRBD1 (6 bases). V was cut by 2 bases and J by 7 bases, with 17 bases left in between. The CDR3 loop spans 16 amino acids. Germline-derived CDR1 and CDR2 are MNHEY and SVGEGT. CDR3 sequence (DNA): TGTGCCAGCAGTTACCAAGACAGGATGGACATCGGGGAGCTGTTTTTT. Its translation is CASSYQDRMDIGELFF.

This clonotype was observed a few times. This clone may be a read error of a much larger clone one base away. The V gene is TRBV5-4, the J gene TRBJ2-2; D is unclear. This CDR3 has 14 residues. V lost 1 base and J 1 base, leaving 5 bases between the germline ends. Looked up from germline, CDR1 is SGHNT and CDR2 is YYREEE (reference sequence). CDR3 nucleotide sequence: TGTGCCAGCAGCTTGCAGGAGAACACCGGGGAGCTGTTTTTT. Amino acid sequence: CASSLQENTGELFF.

Note on this clonotype: Relative to the germline gene, one junction end is altered; a read error may explain this. The chain employs TRBV5-1 and TRBJ2-3; 10 bases agree with TRBD1. Germline lookup yields CDR1 SGHRS and CDR2 YFSETQ. This CDR3 has 16 amino acids. CDR3 nucleotides: TGCGCCGGCAGCCCAAGACAGGGGGCGTATGCAGATACGCAGTATTTT. Its protein is CAGSPRQGAYADTQYF.

As concerns this clonotype: One junction end does not reproduce the germline sequence, and a read error may be involved. The V and J genes are TRBV6-5 and TRBJ2-1; 11 positions match TRBD2. The germline V gene encodes CDR1 MNHEY and CDR2 SVGAGI. The CDR3 is made up of 16 amino acids. CDR3 in amino acids: CASRASGGRGYSERFF. The CDR3, as DNA: TGTGCCAGTAGGGCTAGCGGGGGGCGGGGTTACAGTGAGCGGTTCTTC.

This clonotype was recorded only once. The chain carries TRBV28 and TRBJ1-1; no clear D. The CDR3 length is 14 residues. V dropped 7 bases and J dropped 1 base, with 13 bases sitting between them. Germline V lookup: CDR1 MDHEN, CDR2 SYDVKM. CDR3 nucleotide sequence: TGTGCCAGCAAAGAAGGGCAGCCGAACACTGAAGCTTTCTTT. Amino acid sequence: CASKEGQPNTEAFF.

About this clonotype itself: This CDR3 fails to terminate in the conserved phenylalanine or tryptophan, so it likely reflects a read error. The DNA is left out, because the CDR3 cannot be placed on it with certainty; the CDR3 is given as TCRdb lists it. The chain is built from TRBV20-1 and TRBJ2-7. The V gene's germline CDR1 is DFQATT and CDR2 SNEGSKA (reference sequence). The CDR3 totals 12 residues, both ends included. The CDR3 protein is CSVRGWVYEQCL.

Concerning this clonotype itself: A much larger clone differs by one base, so this may be a read error. The chain recombines TRBV28 with TRBJ2-1, with unresolved D. CDR3 length equals 14 residues. V gave up 4 bases and J gave up 7 bases, with 14 bases separating them. Per germline, CDR1 MDHEN and CDR2 SYDVKM. The CDR3 spells CASSSLLALNEQFF. The CDR3 DNA reads TGTGCCAGCAGTTCCCTCCTCGCCTTGAATGAGCAGTTCTTC.

Turning to this clonotype: A much larger clonotype is one base distant, so this may be a read error. The CDR3 does not close with the conserved phenylalanine or tryptophan, likely indicating a read error. The V and J genes are TRBV20-1 and TRBJ1-2; the D gene is possibly TRBD1 (6 bases). V lost 5 bases to trimming and J lost 6 bases, with 19 bases between them. This CDR3 is 14 amino acids long. CDR1 is DFQATT, CDR2 SNEGSKA, per germline (reference sequence). DNA of the CDR3: TGCAGTGCTGGCTCCGGGACACTCGCGAATGGCTACACCTCC. This gives the protein CSAGSGTLANGYTS.

As for this clonotype: The junction shows a germline mismatch at one end, possibly a read error. The chain combines TRBV11-3 with TRBJ2-4; a weak D match, TRBD2 (6 bases). The CDR3 is 16 residues long. Germline CDR1 reads SGHNT; CDR2 reads YENEEA. The CDR3 coding sequence is TGTGCCAGCAGCTTAAACGCGGGGCAAGCTAAAGACATTCGGTACTTC. Residues: CASSLNAGQAKDIRYF. The full variable domain, rest sourced from reference TRBV11-3 and TRBJ2-4, is EAGVVQSPRYKIIEKKQPVAFWCNPISGHNTLYWYLQNLGQGPELLIRYENEEAVDDSQLPKDRFSAERLKGVDSTLKIQPAELGDSAVYLCASSLNAGQAKDIRYFGAGTRLSVL.

The chain has TRBV18 and TRBJ2-1; 7 bases fit TRBD2. The CDR3 is made up of 15 amino acids. In germline, CDR1 is KGHSH, CDR2 LQKENI. After removal of 8 bases from V and 8 bases from J, the junction contained 15 bases not matched to a gene. In DNA form, the CDR3 reads TGTGCCAGCCTCCCAGTGGGAGGGTACATTTATGAGCAGTTCTTC. Protein: CASLPVGGYIYEQFF.

A word on this clonotype: Just one base apart from a much larger clone, this may be a read error. The chain links TRBV29-1 to TRBJ2-1, with a possible D match to TRBD2 (5 bases). Germline V gene lookup returns CDR1 SQVTM and CDR2 ANQGSEA. Trimming shortened V by 4 bases and J by 1 base, and 17 bases separated the two germline ends. The CDR3 runs to 16 residues. Written as DNA, the CDR3 is TGCAGCGTTGGAAATTTCCAGCGGATTTCCTACAATGAGCAGTTCTTC. Its translation is CSVGNFQRISYNEQFF.

The count of this clonotype is one. One end of the junction is discordant with germline, which a read error may explain. The chain is built from TRBV6-1 and TRBJ2-6; TRBD1 might be the D (6 bases). From germline, CDR1 is MNHNS and CDR2 SASEGT. The CDR3 extends over 15 amino acids. CDR3 sequence (DNA): TGTGCCAGCAGTCCCGCAGGGGCCGGGGCCAACGTTCTGAGTTTC. This translates into CASSPAGAGANVLSF.

A note on this clonotype: Since the CDR3 does not end with the conserved phenylalanine or tryptophan, this likely comes from a read error. It is unclear where the CDR3 begins or ends on the DNA, so no DNA is shown, and the CDR3 is as TCRdb lists it. The chain recombines TRBV29-1 with TRBJ1-5; TRBD1, as called in the table, went unchecked against the DNA. 17 amino acids form the CDR3, both terminal residues included. CDR1 and CDR2 (germline): SQVTM, ANQGSEA. The CDR3: CSVDIGTGGSSNQPQHL.

Turning to this clonotype: Here the CDR3 omits its conserved ending phenylalanine or tryptophan, so a read error is the likely source. The J gene is TRBJ2-1, the V gene TRBV5-1; D gene uncertain. CDR3 length: 14 amino acids. Per the germline V gene, CDR1 is SGHRS and CDR2 is YFSETQ. V lost 2 bases, J lost 4 bases, and 10 bases lay in between. The CDR3 spells CASSFVERYNEQFI. Written as DNA, the CDR3 is TGCGCCAGCAGCTTCGTAGAGAGGTACAATGAGCAGTTCATC.

As for this clonotype: This may be a read error: a much more frequent sequence differs by one nucleotide. The chain carries TRBV10-3 and TRBJ2-7; 8 bases line up with TRBD1. CDR1 is ENHRY and CDR2 is SYGVKD in the germline V gene. The CDR3 sequence is 16 residues long. CDR3 amino acids: CAFSEKGTGTGGEQYF. The CDR3 DNA is TGTGCCTTCAGTGAGAAGGGGACCGGGACAGGAGGCGAGCAGTACTTC.

Details on this clonotype: A much larger clone sits a single nucleotide away, making a read error possible. The J gene is TRBJ2-2, the V gene TRBV6-1; 11 bases agree with TRBD2. CDR3 length: 16 amino acids. In germline, CDR1 is MNHNS, CDR2 SASEGT. CDR3 sequence (DNA): TGTGTCAGCAGAGTGGGGACTAGCGGTAACACCGGGGAGCTGTTTTTT. Translation: CVSRVGTSGNTGELFF.

As for this clonotype: This may stem from a read error, because a much larger clone lies one nucleotide away. The gene calls are TRBV10-3 and TRBJ2-7, with D unclear. The ends were cut back, 2 bases at V and 3 bases at J, with 14 bases in the middle. CDR1 ENHRY and CDR2 SYGVKD come from the germline V gene. This CDR3 has 15 residues. The CDR3, as DNA: TGTGCCATCAGTGAGGGGAAGGGTAGCTACTACGAGCAGTACTTC. Translating it yields CAISEGKGSYYEQYF.

Notes on this clonotype: The conserved phenylalanine or tryptophan is not found at the CDR3 terminus, so this likely reflects a read error. The genes are TRBV20-1 and TRBJ1-1, with D possibly matching TRBD1 (6 bases). Germline V gene lookup returns CDR1 DFQATT and CDR2 SNEGSKA (reference sequence). CDR3 size: 14 residues. The V end was cut by 5 bases, the J end by 0 bases, with 13 bases between. The CDR3 nucleotides are TGCAGTGCTGGTGTGGGACAAATGAACACTGAAGCTTTCTCT. Amino acid sequence: CSAGVGQMNTEAFS.

This clonotype has ten or more counts. The chain links TRBV12-3 or TRBV12-4 to TRBJ1-1; D is ambiguous. V shed 5 bases and J shed 4 bases, with 14 bases lying between them. CDR3 size: 14 residues. The CDR3 region is CASSPTGIFTEAFF. The CDR3 DNA follows: TGTGCCAGCAGTCCAACTGGGATTTTCACTGAAGCTTTCTTT.